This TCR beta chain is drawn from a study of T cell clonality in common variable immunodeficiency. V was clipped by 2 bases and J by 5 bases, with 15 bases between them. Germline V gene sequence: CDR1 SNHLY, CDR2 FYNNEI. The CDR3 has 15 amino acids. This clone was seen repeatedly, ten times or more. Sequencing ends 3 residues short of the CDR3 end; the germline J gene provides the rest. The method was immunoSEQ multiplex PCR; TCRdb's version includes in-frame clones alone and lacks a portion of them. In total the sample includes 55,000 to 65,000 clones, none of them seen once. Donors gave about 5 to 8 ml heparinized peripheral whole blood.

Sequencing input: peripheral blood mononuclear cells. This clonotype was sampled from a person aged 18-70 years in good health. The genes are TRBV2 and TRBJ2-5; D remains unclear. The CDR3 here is CASSERGQAAETQYF. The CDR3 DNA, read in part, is TGTGCCAGCAGTGAAAGAGGCCAGGCCGCCGAGACC.